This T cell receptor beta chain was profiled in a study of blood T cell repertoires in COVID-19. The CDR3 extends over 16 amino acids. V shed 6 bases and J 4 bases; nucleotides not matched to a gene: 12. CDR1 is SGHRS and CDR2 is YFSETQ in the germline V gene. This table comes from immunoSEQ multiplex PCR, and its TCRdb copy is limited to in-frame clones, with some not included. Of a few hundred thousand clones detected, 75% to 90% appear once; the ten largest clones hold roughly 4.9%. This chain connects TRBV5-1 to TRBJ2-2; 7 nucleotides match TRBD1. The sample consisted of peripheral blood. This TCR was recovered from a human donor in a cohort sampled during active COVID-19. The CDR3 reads CASTKSGDRSTGELFF. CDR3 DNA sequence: TGCGCCAGCACCAAGTCAGGGGACAGAAGCACCGGGGAGCTGTTTTTT.